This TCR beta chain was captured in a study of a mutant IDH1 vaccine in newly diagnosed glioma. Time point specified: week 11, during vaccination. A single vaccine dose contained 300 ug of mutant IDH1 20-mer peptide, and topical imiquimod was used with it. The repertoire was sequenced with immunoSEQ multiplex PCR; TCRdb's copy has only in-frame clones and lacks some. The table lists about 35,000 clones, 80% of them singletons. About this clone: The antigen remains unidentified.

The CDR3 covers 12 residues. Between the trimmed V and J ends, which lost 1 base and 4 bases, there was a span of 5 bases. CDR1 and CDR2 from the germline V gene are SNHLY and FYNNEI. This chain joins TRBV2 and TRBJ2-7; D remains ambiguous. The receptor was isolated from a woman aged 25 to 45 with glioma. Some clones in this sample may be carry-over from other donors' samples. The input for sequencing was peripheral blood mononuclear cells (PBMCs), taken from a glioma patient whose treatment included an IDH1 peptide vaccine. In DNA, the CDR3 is TGTGCCAGCAGTGAAGGGGAATACGAGCAGTACTTC. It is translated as CASSEGEYEQYF.